Reported below is one T cell receptor (beta chain). The data originate from a study of shared clonotypes between healthy human individuals. The assay was immunoSEQ multiplex PCR, and TCRdb's table has in-frame clones only and misses some. There are 2,500,000 or so clones in the sample; approximately 94% occur only once, and 0.36% lies in the top ten. V lost 3 bases and J lost 0; bases outside the gene matches: 3. The CDR3 has 15 amino acids. Germline CDR1 reads SGDLS; CDR2 reads YYNGEE. This TCR was sampled from a man between 18 and 35 years old in good health. Some clones in this sample may be carry-over from other donors' samples. Sequenced material: naive CD4+ T cells from PBMCs. Specified subset: CD45RA+ positively selected. The chain uses TRBV9 and TRBJ2-1, with 7 bases fitting TRBD2. CDR3 amino acids: CASSGEGSSYNEQFF. In nucleotides, the CDR3 is TGTGCCAGCAGCGGGGAGGGGAGCTCCTACAATGAGCAGTTCTTC. Filled out from reference TRBV9 and TRBJ2-1, the complete variable domain reads DSGVTQTPKHLITATGQRVTLRCSPRSGDLSVYWYQQSLDQGLQFLIQYYNGEERAKGNILERFSAQQFPDLHSELNLSSLELGDSALYFCASSGEGSSYNEQFFGPGTRLTVL.